This TCR beta chain emerged from a study of OX40 agonist ivuxolimab in advanced cancers. The study's findings and limits: The study did not work out the antigen specificity of the expanded peripheral T cells. Certain nonresponders additionally had low normalized T-cell clonal expansion.

V lost 3 bases, J lost 1 base, and 5 bases stayed unmatched. The CDR3 length is 15 residues. Germline CDR1 reads SGHRS; CDR2 reads YFSETQ. Notes on this clone: The antigen remains unidentified.

TCRdb's table, derived via immunoSEQ multiplex PCR, lists solely in-frame clones and lacks some. The table lists some 140,000 clones, roughly nine tenths of them singletons, with about 1% in the top ten. The chain combines TRBV5-1 with TRBJ1-2; 8 nucleotides align to TRBD1. The input for sequencing was CD4+ or CD8+ T cells sorted from blood, taken in a trial of the OX40 agonist ivuxolimab. The receptor was isolated from an adult with an advanced solid tumor such as melanoma, head and neck, liver or kidney cancer. CDR3 nucleotides: TGCGCCAGCAGCTACCGGGACAGGAGTAACTATGGCTACACCTTC. This sequence encodes CASSYRDRSNYGYTF.